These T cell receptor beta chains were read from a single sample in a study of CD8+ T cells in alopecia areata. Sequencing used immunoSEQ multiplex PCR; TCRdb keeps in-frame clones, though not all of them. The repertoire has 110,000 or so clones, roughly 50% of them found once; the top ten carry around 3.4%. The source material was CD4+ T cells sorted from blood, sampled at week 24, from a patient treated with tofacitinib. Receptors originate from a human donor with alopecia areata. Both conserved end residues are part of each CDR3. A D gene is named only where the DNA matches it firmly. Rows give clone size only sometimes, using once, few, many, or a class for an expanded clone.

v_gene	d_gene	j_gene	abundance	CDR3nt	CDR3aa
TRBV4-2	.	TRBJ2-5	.	TGTGCCAGCAGCCAGGGGGCAGCCCAAGAGACCCAGTACTTC	CASSQGAAQETQYF
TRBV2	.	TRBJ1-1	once	TGTGCCAGCAGAGTACAGGGTGAAGCTTTCTTT	CASRVQGEAFF
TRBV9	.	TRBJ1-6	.	TGTGCCAGCAGCGTAGGAGGGGAGGAATCACCCCTCCACTTT	CASSVGGEESPLHF
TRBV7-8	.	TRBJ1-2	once	TGTGCCAGCAGCTTAGCTCGGGGAGGCGGCTACACCTTC	CASSLARGGGYTF
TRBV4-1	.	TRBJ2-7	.	TGCGCCAGCAGCCAAGATCTGAGGGGAGTCTTTTCCTACGAGCAGTACTTC	CASSQDLRGVFSYEQYF
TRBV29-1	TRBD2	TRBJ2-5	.	TGCAGCGTTGAGCTCGGGGGGTTGGAGACCCAGTACTTC	CSVELGGLETQYF
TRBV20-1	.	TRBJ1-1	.	TGCAGTGCCTCCTGGAACACTGAAGCTTTCTTT	CSASWNTEAFF
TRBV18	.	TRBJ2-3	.	TGTGCCAGCTCACCACAGACGGGGGAGCGCGCAGATACGCAGTATTTT	CASSPQTGERADTQYF
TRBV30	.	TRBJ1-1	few	TGTGCCTGGAGTTTAGGGAGGACTGAAGCTTTCTTT	CAWSLGRTEAFF
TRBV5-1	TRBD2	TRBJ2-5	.	TGCGCCAGCAGTGGCGGGGGGGCCTTGGAGACCCAGTACTTC	CASSGGGALETQYF
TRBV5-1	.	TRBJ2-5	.	TGCGCCAGCAGCGTCGGTCAAGAGACCCAGTACTTC	CASSVGQETQYF
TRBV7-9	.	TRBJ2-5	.	TGTGCCAGCAGCTTTGGAGAGACCCAGTACTTC	CASSFGETQYF
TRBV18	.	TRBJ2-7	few	TGTGCCAGCTCACGGGGTGGATTGAAGGCCGAGCAGTACTTC	CASSRGGLKAEQYF
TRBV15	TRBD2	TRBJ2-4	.	TGTGCCACCAGCAGAGGATCTAGCGGGGGGGTAAACATTCAGTACTTC	CATSRGSSGGVNIQYF
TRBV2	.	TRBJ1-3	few	TGTGCCAGCAGTGCGGGGAGCTCTGGAAACACCATATATTTT	CASSAGSSGNTIYF
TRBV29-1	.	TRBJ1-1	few	TGCAGCGTAGTCGTATCAGAAGCTTTCTTT	CSVVVSEAFF